The T cell receptor beta chain under discussion was sequenced for a study of blood T cell repertoires in COVID-19. Background on the study: The analysed material was cDNA or gDNA that came from T cells, B-cell-depleted T cells, or PBMCs.

Germline V gives CDR1 ENHRY, CDR2 SYGVKD. Trimming took off 0 bases at V and 2 bases at J, with 17 bases between the two ends. The length of the CDR3 is 17 residues. Per the original methods: Reference gene primers were amplified, and this amplification served to estimate nucleated cell counts. TCRdb keeps only in-frame clones here, not all; method: immunoSEQ multiplex PCR. V, J and clone size are taken as reported in that table, and D and trimming were inferred from the DNA itself. The table records tens of thousands of clones, around 86% of them present only once. The V gene is TRBV10-3, the J gene TRBJ2-7, with D possibly matching TRBD2 (5 bases). The specimen was peripheral blood. This clonotype was sampled from a human donor in a cohort sampled during active COVID-19. The CDR3 region has the DNA TGTGCCATCAGTGAGTCGAATGAGGGTACTCCGACCTACGAGCAGTACTTC. As protein: CAISESNEGTPTYEQYF.